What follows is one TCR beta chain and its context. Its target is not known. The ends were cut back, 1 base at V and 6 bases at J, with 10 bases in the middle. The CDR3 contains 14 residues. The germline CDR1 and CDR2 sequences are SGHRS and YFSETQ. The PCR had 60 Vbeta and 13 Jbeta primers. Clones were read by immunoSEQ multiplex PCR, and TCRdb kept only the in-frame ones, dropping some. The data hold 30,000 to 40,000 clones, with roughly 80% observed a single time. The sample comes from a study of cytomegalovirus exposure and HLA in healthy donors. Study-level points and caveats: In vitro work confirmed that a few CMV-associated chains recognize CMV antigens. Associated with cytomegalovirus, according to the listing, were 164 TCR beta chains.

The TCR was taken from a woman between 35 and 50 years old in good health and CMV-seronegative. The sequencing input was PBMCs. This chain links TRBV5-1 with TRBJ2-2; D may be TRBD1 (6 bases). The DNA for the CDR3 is TGCGCCAGCAGCTTGAAACAGGGATCCGGGGAGCTGTTTTTT. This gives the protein CASSLKQGSGELFF.